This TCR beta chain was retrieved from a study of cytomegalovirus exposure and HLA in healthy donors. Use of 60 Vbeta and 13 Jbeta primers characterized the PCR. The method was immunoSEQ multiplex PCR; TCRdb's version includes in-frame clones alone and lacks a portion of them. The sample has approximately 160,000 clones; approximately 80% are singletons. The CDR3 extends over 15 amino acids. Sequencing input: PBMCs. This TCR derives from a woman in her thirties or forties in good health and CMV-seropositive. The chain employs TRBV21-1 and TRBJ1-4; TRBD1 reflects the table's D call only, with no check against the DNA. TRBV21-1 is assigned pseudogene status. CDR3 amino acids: CASSPRHPINEKLFF. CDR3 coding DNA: TGTGCCAGCAGCCCGCGACACCCAATTAATGAAAAACTGTTTTTT.